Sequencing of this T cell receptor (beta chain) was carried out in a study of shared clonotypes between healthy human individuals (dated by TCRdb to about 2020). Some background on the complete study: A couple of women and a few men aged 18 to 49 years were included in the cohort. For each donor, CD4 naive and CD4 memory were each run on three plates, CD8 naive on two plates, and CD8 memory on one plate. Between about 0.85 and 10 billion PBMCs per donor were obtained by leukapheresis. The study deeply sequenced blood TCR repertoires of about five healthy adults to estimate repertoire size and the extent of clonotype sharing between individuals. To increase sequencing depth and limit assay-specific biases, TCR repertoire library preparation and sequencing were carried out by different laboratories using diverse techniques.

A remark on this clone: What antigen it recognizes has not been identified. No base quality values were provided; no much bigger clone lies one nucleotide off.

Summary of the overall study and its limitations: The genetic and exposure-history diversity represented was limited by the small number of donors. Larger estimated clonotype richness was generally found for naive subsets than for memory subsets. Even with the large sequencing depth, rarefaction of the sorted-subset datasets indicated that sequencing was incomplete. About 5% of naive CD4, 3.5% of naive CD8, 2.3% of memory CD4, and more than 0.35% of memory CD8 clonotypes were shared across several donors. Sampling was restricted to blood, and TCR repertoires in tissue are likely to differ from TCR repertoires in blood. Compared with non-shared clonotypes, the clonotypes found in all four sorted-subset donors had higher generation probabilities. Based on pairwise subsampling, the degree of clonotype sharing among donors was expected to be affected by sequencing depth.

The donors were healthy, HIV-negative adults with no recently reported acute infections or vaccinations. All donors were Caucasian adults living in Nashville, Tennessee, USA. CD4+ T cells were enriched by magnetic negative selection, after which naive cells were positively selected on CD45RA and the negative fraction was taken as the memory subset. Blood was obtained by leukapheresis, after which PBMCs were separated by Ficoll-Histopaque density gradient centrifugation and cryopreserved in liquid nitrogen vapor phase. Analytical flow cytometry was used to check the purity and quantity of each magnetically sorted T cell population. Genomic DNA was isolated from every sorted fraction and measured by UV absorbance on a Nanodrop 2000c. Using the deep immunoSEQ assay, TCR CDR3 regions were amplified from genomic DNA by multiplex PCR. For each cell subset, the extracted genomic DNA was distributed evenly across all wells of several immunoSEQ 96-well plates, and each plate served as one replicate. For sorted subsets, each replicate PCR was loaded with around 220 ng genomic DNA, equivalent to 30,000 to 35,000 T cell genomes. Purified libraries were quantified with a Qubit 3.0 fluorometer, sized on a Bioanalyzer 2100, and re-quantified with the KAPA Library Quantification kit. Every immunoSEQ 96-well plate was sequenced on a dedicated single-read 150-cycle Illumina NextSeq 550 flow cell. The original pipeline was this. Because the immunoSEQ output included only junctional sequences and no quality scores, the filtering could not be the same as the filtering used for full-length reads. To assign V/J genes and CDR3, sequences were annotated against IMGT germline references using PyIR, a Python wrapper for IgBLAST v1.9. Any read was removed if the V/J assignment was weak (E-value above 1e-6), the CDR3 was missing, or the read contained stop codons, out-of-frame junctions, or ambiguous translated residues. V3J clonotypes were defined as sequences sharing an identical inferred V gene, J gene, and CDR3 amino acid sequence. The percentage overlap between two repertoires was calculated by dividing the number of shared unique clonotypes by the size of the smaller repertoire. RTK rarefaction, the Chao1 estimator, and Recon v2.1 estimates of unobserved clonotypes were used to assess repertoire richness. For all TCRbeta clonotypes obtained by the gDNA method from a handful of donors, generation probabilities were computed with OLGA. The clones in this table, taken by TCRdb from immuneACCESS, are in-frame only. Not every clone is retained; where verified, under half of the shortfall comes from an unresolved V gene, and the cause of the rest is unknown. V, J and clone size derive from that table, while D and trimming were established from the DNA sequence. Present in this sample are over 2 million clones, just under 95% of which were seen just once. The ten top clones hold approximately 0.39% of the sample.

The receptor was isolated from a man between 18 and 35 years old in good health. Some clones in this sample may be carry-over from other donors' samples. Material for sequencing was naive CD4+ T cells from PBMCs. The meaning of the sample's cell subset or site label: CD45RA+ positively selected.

The base sequence is TGCGCCAGCAGCTTGGCTGGGGACGTTTACAATGAGCAGTTCTTC. This encodes CASSLAGDVYNEQFF. Recombination connected TRBV5-1 to TRBJ2-1, with the D assignment possibly TRBD1 or TRBD2, given 5 matching bases for each. The junction carries 11 bases between V and J, which are trimmed by 0 bases and 4 bases respectively. Reading the germline V gene gives CDR1 SGHRS and CDR2 YFSETQ. The CDR3 goes from the cysteine to the phenylalanine over 15 residues. This entry keeps only the CDR3 DNA: 45 bases, framed from base 1.